Below, one T cell receptor (beta chain) is given with its context. Its cognate antigen is unknown. This entry is derived from a study of beta chain features in type 1 diabetes. Study-level findings and limits: Type 1 diabetes patients had TCRB CDR3s that were shorter (moderately but significantly so) in all four CD4+ subsets.

Every isolated RNA sample was fully reverse transcribed, so sequencing captured expressed TCRB transcripts. Sequenced by immunoSEQ multiplex PCR; TCRdb stores in-frame clones only, minus some. The sample has about 230,000 clones; 9.6% are singletons. Germline values: CDR1 SNHLY, CDR2 FYNNEI. CDR3 length: 15 amino acids. Trimming removed 8 bases from V and 7 bases from J; junction bases left unmatched: 11. What was sequenced was naive CD4+ T cells from blood. This sequence was found in a woman aged 18 to 35 in good health. The genes are TRBV2 and TRBJ2-1; 10 nucleotides match TRBD1. The CDR3 protein is CASANRDRGRNEQFF. The CDR3 DNA sequence: TGTGCCAGCGCAAACCGGGACAGGGGAAGGAATGAGCAGTTCTTC.